The 2 T cell receptor beta chains reported below all come from one sample, sequenced in a study of blood T cell repertoires in COVID-19. Sequenced by immunoSEQ multiplex PCR; TCRdb stores in-frame clones only, minus some. Found here are roughly 330,000 clones, around 88% of them singletons; the top ten hold 1% to 1.5%. What was sequenced was peripheral blood. These receptors came from a woman in her fifties or sixties with acute or convalescent COVID-19.

The rearrangement joins TRBV15 to TRBJ2-5; 7 bases line up with TRBD1. This CDR3 has 16 residues. V lost 5 bases, J lost 5 bases, and 14 bases stayed unmatched. Germline CDR1 LNHNV, CDR2 YYDKDF (reference sequence). The CDR3 sequence: CATSPTDRVYLETQYF. CDR3 in DNA: TGTGCCACCAGCCCGACCGACAGGGTTTATTTGGAGACCCAGTACTTC.

This rearrangement joins TRBV7-3 to TRBJ1-6; D might be TRBD1 (6 bases). The CDR3 consists of 15 residues. V was clipped by 1 base and J by 7 bases, with 11 bases between them. From germline, CDR1 is SGHTA and CDR2 FQGTGA. CDR3 in amino acids: CASSLNSGVNSPLHF. CDR3 sequence (DNA): TGTGCCAGCAGCTTAAATTCAGGGGTCAATTCACCCCTCCACTTT.